The 9 T cell receptor beta chains below come from one sample, sequenced in a study of T-cell reconstitution after alpha-beta-depleted transplantation in children. As it was prepared, the TCRbeta library received unique molecular identifiers. TCRdb recomputed calls from the PCR reads with MiXCR, one row per CDR3 protein. The data contain almost 250,000 distinct CDR3 sequences, about 23% of them singletons. The input for sequencing was PBMCs, taken before TCRalphabeta/CD19-depleted stem cell transplant. The source is a girl aged 2-15 years with Fanconi anemia, due to receive a stem cell transplant.

The rearrangement links TRBV28 to TRBJ2-1, with no clear D. With 5 bases removed from V and 6 bases from J, the gap between germline ends came to 14 bases. The germline CDR1 and CDR2 sequences are MDHEN and SYDVKM. The CDR3 runs to 14 residues. The CDR3 DNA sequence: TGTGCCAGCAGTCCGCGTCTCACTGGCAATGAGCAGTTCTTC. Protein product: CASSPRLTGNEQFF.

The chain employs TRBV7-9 and TRBJ2-7; 8 bases agree with TRBD1. V gave up 2 bases and J gave up 5 bases; unmatched junction bases: 11. CDR1 is SEHNR and CDR2 is FQNEAQ in the germline V gene (reference sequence). The CDR3 runs 16 residues. CDR3 sequence reads: CASSLTEGQGFHEQYF. The CDR3 DNA follows: TGTGCCAGCAGCTTAACCGAAGGACAGGGATTCCACGAGCAGTACTTC.

At least ten counts were recorded for this clonotype. This sequence joins TRBV27 and TRBJ2-7, with TRBD1 matching 8 bases. The CDR3 loop spans 14 amino acids. Germline V CDR1 and CDR2: MNHEY, SMNVEV (reference sequence). The trim removed 3 bases at V and 5 bases at J, leaving 6 bases unmatched. The CDR3 nucleotides read TGTGCCAGCAGTTTTGCAGGACAGGGAAACGAGCAGTACTTC. Encoded protein: CASSFAGQGNEQYF.

Notes on this clonotype: A much larger clone differs from this one at a single base, so this may be a read error. The chain employs TRBV5-6 and TRBJ1-2; no reliable D call. Trimming took off 0 bases at V and 7 bases at J, with 16 bases between the two ends. The CDR3 is 15 residues long. Per the germline V gene, CDR1 is SGHDT and CDR2 is YYEEEE. CDR3 loop: CASSLVPPLSCGYTF. In nucleotides, the CDR3 is TGTGCCAGCAGCTTGGTACCGCCATTATCCTGTGGCTACACCTTC.

This clonotype was detected ten times or more. This chain connects TRBV20-1 to TRBJ2-7; D gene unclear. Trimming cost V 5 bases and J 3 bases, with 11 bases left between them. Germline assignment: CDR1 DFQATT and CDR2 SNEGSKA (reference sequence). The CDR3 is 12 residues long. The CDR3 reads CSARPLGYEQYF. The CDR3 bases are TGCAGTGCTCGCCCCCTAGGCTACGAGCAGTACTTC.

The sample holds a few counts of this clonotype. V and J are TRBV20-1 and TRBJ1-5; D not certain. CDR1 and CDR2 (germline): DFQATT, SNEGSKA (reference sequence). V was pared by 6 bases and J by 0 bases, with 12 bases between. The CDR3 has 14 residues. The CDR3 reads CSALGSSSNQPQHF. CDR3 in DNA: TGCAGTGCATTAGGGAGCTCTAGCAATCAGCCCCAGCATTTT.

The genes are TRBV20-1 and TRBJ2-3; D not certain. The germline V and J ends were trimmed by 4 bases and 1 base, with 9 bases remaining between them. From germline, CDR1 is DFQATT and CDR2 SNEGSKA (reference sequence). The CDR3 has 13 residues. CDR3 region: CSATLPGTDTQYF. Written as DNA, the CDR3 is TGCAGTGCTACACTCCCGGGCACAGATACGCAGTATTTT.

This clonotype was observed many times. The J gene is TRBJ2-3, the V gene TRBV20-1; D unclear. Germline V CDR1 and CDR2: DFQATT, SNEGSKA (reference sequence). The CDR3 spans 12 residues. V lost 3 bases to trimming and J lost 5 bases, with 9 bases between them. In DNA form, the CDR3 reads TGCAGTGCTAGTAGGCGCAGAGATACGCAGTATTTT. Translating gives CSASRRRDTQYF.

This chain uses TRBV6-5 with TRBJ2-3; 12 bases are a match to TRBD2. V lost 2 bases and J lost 2; bases outside the gene matches: 2. CDR3 length: 16 amino acids. The germline gives CDR1 MNHEY, CDR2 SVGAGI. CDR3 sequence (DNA): TGTGCCAGCAGTTACGCTAGCGGGGGGGCCACAGATACGCAGTATTTT. Protein: CASSYASGGATDTQYF.